Included here is one T cell receptor beta chain sequence, with context. The antigen it recognizes is unknown. Qualities for individual bases were not recorded, and no much larger clone is one base off. One collaborating source in Seattle enrolled patients during active infection and followed them longitudinally through the course of disease. Whole blood was collected in K2EDTA tubes by collaborating institutions according to the institutions' own protocols. For TCRbeta analysis, collaborators shipped samples in one of three forms: frozen whole blood, isolated PBMCs, or DNA extracted from either of those sample types. This sample stems from a study of blood T cell repertoires in COVID-19 (dated by TCRdb to about 2020). About the investigation overall: Collaborator samples came from the United States, Italy and Spain and covered acute and convalescent phases of COVID-19. The prospective study material was composed of cDNA or gDNA derived from T cells, B-cell-depleted T cells, or PBMCs. Subjects who had been exposed to COVID-19, were actively infected with it, or had recovered from it provided the deeply sampled blood TCRbeta repertoires that made up the dataset. A freely available public database, intended as a resource for researchers studying the immune response to SARS-CoV-2, is where the repertoires were released. The samples were drawn from two sources: the first 160 participants of the ongoing ImmuneRACE study, and 1,200 or so subjects contributed by 6 global collaborators. A de-identified subject ID, COVID-19 status, age in years and sex were almost always included in the sample metadata. Where available, HLA class I and class II types were taken from metadata supplied by the sample provider and were not determined by assay-based typing.

The germline V gene encodes CDR1 SGHNT and CDR2 YENEEA. Spanning cysteine to phenylalanine, the CDR3 consists of 12 amino acids. Only CDR3 DNA remains: 36 bases, in frame from the first base. V was cut back by 3 bases and J by 6 bases, leaving a gap of 8 bases between them. TCRbeta CDR3 regions were amplified from genomic DNA by means of the immunoSEQ Assay, a bias-controlled multiplex PCR. For the original study's pipeline: The number of nucleated cells in each sample was estimated from the amplification of reference gene primers within the assay. To quantify the absolute abundance of each unique TCRbeta CDR3 rearrangement, sequence reads were collapsed and filtered. For each sample, productive Simpson clonality was calculated as the square root of Simpson's diversity index across productive rearrangements. TCRdb mirrors the immuneACCESS table, restricted to in-frame sequences. Some clones are absent from its copies; in checked studies, under half trace to an unresolved V gene, and the reason for the others is unknown. The DNA was the basis for D and trimming; V, J and clone size are from that table. The sample has a few hundred thousand clones on record, 89% of them singletons. Around 3% of the sample is held by the ten biggest clonotypes.

Broad study findings and their caveats: The quantity of clinical and demographic metadata differed by source and by participant and was supplied without curation.

Sequenced input: peripheral blood. The sequence joins TRBV11-3 to TRBJ1-2, with the D gene not confidently named. The sequence was obtained from a woman aged 25 to 39 with COVID-19, enrolled during active disease. The DNA sequence is as follows: TGTGCCAGCAGCTTTCGGGAAGATGGCTACACCTTC. It encodes CASSFREDGYTF. Extended through the reference TRBV11-3 and TRBJ1-2 proteins, this CDR3 yields the full variable domain: EAGVVQSPRYKIIEKKQPVAFWCNPISGHNTLYWYLQNLGQGPELLIRYENEEAVDDSQLPKDRFSAERLKGVDSTLKIQPAELGDSAVYLCASSFREDGYTFGSGTRLTVV.